Presented here are 3 T cell receptor beta chains from one specimen sequenced in a study of blood T cell repertoires in COVID-19. The protocol was immunoSEQ multiplex PCR, while the TCRdb copy is restricted to in-frame clones and leaves out a portion. The repertoire holds some 300,000 clones, with around 90% as singletons. The sample taken for sequencing was PBMCs or T cells enriched from blood (not recorded which). The source is a woman in her thirties or forties who had recovered from COVID-19.

This clone was observed a few times. The rearrangement joins TRBV29-1 to TRBJ2-5, with D tentatively TRBD1 (6 bases). This CDR3 comprises 13 residues. Germline values: CDR1 SQVTM, CDR2 ANQGSEA. V was trimmed by 6 bases and J by 4 bases, leaving 15 bases between them. CDR3 region: CSVATGSGETQYF. CDR3 sequence (DNA): TGCAGCGTCGCCACAGGGTCGGGAGAGACCCAGTACTTC.

This chain uses TRBV10-3 with TRBJ1-1; possible D gene TRBD1, 6 bases. This CDR3 contains 16 residues. From germline, CDR1 is ENHRY and CDR2 SYGVKD. Between the trimmed V and J ends, which lost 0 bases and 1 base, there was a span of 12 bases. The CDR3 reads CAISESGGAENTEAFF. CDR3 coding DNA: TGTGCCATCAGTGAGTCGGGGGGGGCCGAGAACACTGAAGCTTTCTTT.

Details on this clone: This same CDR3 is encoded by further DNA sequences in the sample. CDR3: CASSSSGTGGYGYTF. DNA for the CDR3: TGTGCCAGCAGCTCTTCCGGGACAGGCGGATATGGCTACACCTTC. The V call is TRBV13, the J call TRBJ1-2; 8 positions match TRBD1. CDR3 length: 15 residues. Losses at the gene ends were 4 bases for V and 5 bases for J; bases not matched to a gene: 9. Germline CDR1 reads PRHDT; CDR2 reads FYEKMQ (reference sequence).